This TCR beta chain was observed in a study of shared clonotypes between healthy human individuals. As originally analysed: With immunoSEQ giving junction-only sequences and no quality scores, filtering differed. TCRdb's table, derived via immunoSEQ multiplex PCR, lists solely in-frame clones and lacks some. V, J and clone size derive from that table, while D and trimming were established from the DNA sequence. The profile shows some 2.3 million clones, over 90% of them singletons. Whole-study findings and limits: The sole specimen, blood, was sampled, and tissue repertoires likely differ. Naive subsets usually exceeded memory subsets in estimated richness.

Concerning this clone itself: Its antigen is undetermined.

Losses at the gene ends were 4 bases for V and 2 bases for J; bases not matched to a gene: 15. Germline loops: CDR1 SGHRS, CDR2 YFSETQ. The CDR3 is made up of 18 amino acids. The clonotype comes from a man younger than 30 in good health. Some clones in this sample may be carry-over from other donors' samples. The sequenced sample was naive CD4+ T cells from PBMCs. Subset given: CD45RA+ positively selected. The chain employs TRBV5-1 and TRBJ2-3, with 8 bases fitting TRBD2. The CDR3 nucleotides read TGCGCCAGCAGCGACCCTTTCGGCGGGAGGCGCCTCACAGATACGCAGTATTTT. It encodes CASSDPFGGRRLTDTQYF. Using reference TRBV5-1 and TRBJ2-3 for the parts outside the CDR3, the full variable domain is KAGVTQTPRYLIKTRGQQVTLSCSPISGHRSVSWYQQTPGQGLQFLFEYFSETQRNKGNFPGRFSGRQFSNSRSEMNVSTLELGDSALYLCASSDPFGGRRLTDTQYFGPGTRLTVL.